These 19 T cell receptor beta chains originate from one sample sequenced in a study of cytomegalovirus exposure and HLA in healthy donors. Primers: 60 Vbeta forward and 13 Jbeta reverse. Profiled with immunoSEQ multiplex PCR; TCRdb holds only in-frame clones, not every one. This sample contains approximately 180,000 clones. The specimen sequenced was PBMCs. The receptors were sampled from a man aged 25-45 years in good health and CMV-seronegative.

The V call is TRBV6-1, the J call TRBJ1-1, with D possibly TRBD1 on 5 matching bases. Trimming stripped 4 bases from V and 4 bases from J, with 16 bases between. The CDR3 contains 15 residues. Germline V lookup: CDR1 MNHNS, CDR2 SASEGT. CDR3 DNA: TGTGCCAGCAGTGCGGGGGGGGGAGGGACCACTGAAGCTTTCTTT. This encodes CASSAGGGGTTEAFF.

The chain recombines TRBV6-1 with TRBJ2-7, with 9 bases fitting TRBD1. The germline CDR1 and CDR2 sequences are MNHNS and SASEGT. J lost 1 base, V lost 3 bases, and 4 bases had no gene match. This CDR3 has 15 residues. The CDR3 sequence is CASSDRDRVSYEQYF. Here the CDR3 DNA reads TGTGCCAGCAGTGACCGGGACAGGGTTTCCTACGAGCAGTACTTC.

CDR3 DNA sequence: TGTGCCAGCAGCCTAGATTCACAGGGGGCAGGGGAGAACACTGAAGCTTTCTTT. Encoded protein: CASSLDSQGAGENTEAFF. The chain links TRBV14 to TRBJ1-1; 9 nucleotides align to TRBD1. CDR1 SGHDN and CDR2 FVKESK come from the germline V gene. Unmatched junction bases numbered 13, after V lost 4 bases and J lost 1 base. This CDR3 is built from 18 residues. Looking up the rest from reference TRBV14 and TRBJ1-1 gives the full variable domain: EAGVTQFPSHSVIEKGQTVTLRCDPISGHDNLYWYRRVMGKEIKFLLHFVKESKQDESGMPNNRFLAERTGGTYSTLKVQPAELEDSGVYFCASSLDSQGAGENTEAFFGQGTRLTVV.

The chain joins TRBV7-2 to TRBJ2-3, with D perhaps TRBD2 (5 bases). This CDR3 spans 13 amino acids. Germline values: CDR1 SGHTA, CDR2 FQGNSA. With 5 bases removed from V and 9 bases from J, the gap between germline ends came to 15 bases. Here the CDR3 reads CASSLDYSATQYF. Here the CDR3 DNA reads TGTGCCAGCAGCCTAGACTACTCCGCGACGCAGTATTTT.

The genes are TRBV15 and TRBJ1-1; 7 bases match TRBD1. CDR1 and CDR2 from the germline V gene are LNHNV and YYDKDF (reference sequence). The CDR3 totals 14 residues. Trimming removed 6 bases from V and 1 base from J; junction bases left unmatched: 5. CDR3 region: CATRTGFRNTEAFF. CDR3 DNA sequence: TGTGCCACCAGGACAGGGTTTAGGAACACTGAAGCTTTCTTT.

This rearrangement joins TRBV10-2 to TRBJ2-7, with a weak D call TRBD1 (6 bases). CDR1 WSHSY and CDR2 SAAADI come from the germline V gene. V was clipped by 9 bases and J by 3 bases, with 18 bases between them. The CDR3 sequence is 14 residues long. CDR3 sequence (DNA): TGCGCCAGTAAGGGAGCAGGGGCGATCTACGAGCAGTACTTC. This gives the protein CASKGAGAIYEQYF.

This chain connects TRBV2 to TRBJ1-5, with D possibly matching TRBD1 (5 bases). The CDR3 is 14 residues long. Germline CDR1 is SNHLY and CDR2 is FYNNEI. Trimming pared 3 bases from V and 6 bases from J, leaving 12 bases between. CDR3 residues: CASSDSGAAQPQHF. For the CDR3, the DNA is TGTGCCAGCAGTGACTCTGGGGCTGCTCAGCCCCAGCATTTT.

This sequence joins TRBV10-3 and TRBJ1-1; D is undetermined. Germline CDR1 ENHRY, CDR2 SYGVKD. Trimming stripped 2 bases from V and 8 bases from J, with 9 bases between. The CDR3 length is 12 residues. Here the CDR3 reads CAISEGVGEAFF. CDR3 in DNA: TGTGCCATCAGTGAGGGCGTCGGGGAAGCTTTCTTT.

CDR3 in DNA: TGTGCCAGCAGTTGGGGCCCGAACACTGAAGCTTTCTTT. Its protein is CASSWGPNTEAFF. The rearrangement links TRBV27 to TRBJ1-1; D possibly corresponds to TRBD1 (5 bases). Germline V CDR1 and CDR2: MNHEY, SMNVEV (reference sequence). The V gene lost 4 bases and the J gene lost 1 base, with 7 bases spanning the gap. This CDR3 comprises 13 residues.

The chain carries TRBV19 and TRBJ2-3, with a weak D call TRBD2 (6 bases). Trimming stripped 6 bases from V and 6 bases from J, with 16 bases between. The length of the CDR3 is 14 residues. Germline CDR1 reads LNHDA; CDR2 reads SQIVND (reference sequence). CDR3 region: CASSAGLLRDTQYF. CDR3 in DNA: TGTGCCAGTAGCGCGGGACTCCTGCGGGATACGCAGTATTTT.

V usage is TRBV30 and J usage is TRBJ2-7, with 10 bases that match TRBD1. There are 14 residues in the CDR3. Losses at the gene ends were 0 bases for V and 2 bases for J; bases not matched to a gene: 1. Germline V gene lookup returns CDR1 GTSNPN and CDR2 SVGIG (reference sequence). The CDR3 loop reads CAWSVGTGAYEQYF. The CDR3 bases are TGTGCCTGGAGTGTAGGGACAGGGGCCTACGAGCAGTACTTC.

The rearrangement links TRBV11-3 to TRBJ2-2; 8 bases fit TRBD1. The CDR3 sequence is 15 residues long. Trimming took 3 bases from V and 6 from J; bases not matched to a gene: 6. Germline V CDR1 and CDR2: SGHNT, YENEEA. DNA for the CDR3: TGTGCCAGCAGCTTTAGGCAGGGGGCATCCGGGGAGCTGTTTTTT. This translates into CASSFRQGASGELFF.

The rearrangement links TRBV7-9 to TRBJ1-4; 9 bases agree with TRBD1. CDR3 length equals 18 residues. Germline V gene data show CDR1 as SEHNR and CDR2 as FQNEAQ (reference sequence). V shed 5 bases and J 3 bases; nucleotides not matched to a gene: 13. This CDR3 is CASSPIGTGRGSNEKLFF. The CDR3 nucleotides read TGTGCCAGCAGCCCTATAGGGACAGGGCGAGGGTCTAATGAAAAACTGTTTTTT.

The V call is TRBV19, the J call TRBJ1-5, with D uncertain. CDR3 length equals 13 residues. Per germline, CDR1 LNHDA and CDR2 SQIVND (reference sequence). The ends were cut back, 1 base at V and 7 bases at J, with 8 bases in the middle. In DNA, the CDR3 is TGTGCCAGTAGTATAGGCCACGGGCAGCCCCAGCATTTT. Protein sequence: CASSIGHGQPQHF.

The rearrangement joins TRBV6-5 to TRBJ2-2, with D perhaps TRBD2 (5 bases). The length of the CDR3 is 16 residues. Germline-derived CDR1 and CDR2 are MNHEY and SVGAGI. V lost 0 bases and J 5 bases, leaving 13 bases between the germline ends. For the CDR3, the DNA is TGTGCCAGCAGTTACTCGCAACGACTATTTACCGGGGAGCTGTTTTTT. Translating gives CASSYSQRLFTGELFF.

The chain's CDR3 is CASSLGTDPYEQYF. As DNA, the CDR3 is TGTGCCAGCAGTTTAGGGACAGACCCCTACGAGCAGTACTTC. V gene TRBV27 combines with J gene TRBJ2-7; 7 positions match TRBD1. There are 14 residues in the CDR3. The junction had 3 bases not matched to a gene; V was cut back by 2 bases and J by 2 bases. Germline V gives CDR1 MNHEY, CDR2 SMNVEV (reference sequence).

V usage is TRBV7-8 and J usage is TRBJ2-2; 8 bases fit TRBD2. Per the germline V gene, CDR1 is SGHVS and CDR2 is FQNEAQ. CDR3 size: 14 residues. V trimming: 4 bases; J trimming: 4 bases; junction bases outside the gene matches: 2. The CDR3 DNA reads as TGTGCCAGCAGCTGGACTAGCCCCACCGGGGAGCTGTTTTTT. This encodes CASSWTSPTGELFF.

CDR3 sequence: CAWSVRGQYSNQPQHF. In DNA form, the CDR3 reads TGTGCCTGGAGTGTAAGGGGACAGTATAGCAATCAGCCCCAGCATTTT. V is TRBV30 and J is TRBJ1-5; 7 bases agree with TRBD1. This CDR3 contains 16 residues. From germline, CDR1 is GTSNPN and CDR2 SVGIG (reference sequence). Germline trimming cut 0 bases from V and 0 bases from J; bases unmatched to any gene: 5.

The genes are TRBV5-1 and TRBJ1-1; D unresolved. This CDR3 comprises 14 residues. Germline values: CDR1 SGHRS, CDR2 YFSETQ. Trimming stripped 2 bases from V and 3 bases from J, with 11 bases between. Here the CDR3 DNA reads TGCGCCAGCAGCTTCGTTACGCGGGACACTGAAGCTTTCTTT. Protein product: CASSFVTRDTEAFF.